This T cell receptor beta chain was identified during a study of metastatic and nonmetastatic thyroid tumors. Study observations and caveats: Relative to benign nodules, malignant thyroid tumors were reportedly characterized by significantly elevated TCR beta diversity in blood and tumor.

This clone was observed many times. The antigen is not known. Nobody among the patients had been given any treatment before thyroid surgery. How the authors handled the data: A classifier of distant metastasis in papillary thyroid cancer was built from CDR3 differences (across clinicopathological groups). From the PCR reads, TCRdb re-called clones with MiXCR. It is TCRdb's table, rather than the study itself, that gives the V and J calls and clone size. The sample consists of about 27,000 clones, around 17% of them appearing once. This TCR was sampled from a male donor with papillary thyroid cancer or a benign thyroid nodule (not recorded which). Some clones in this sample may be carry-over from other donors' samples. Sequenced input: blood.

The CDR3 sequence: CASSFRRYNEQFF. The CDR3 bases are TGTGCCAGCAGTTTCCGACGCTACAATGAGCAGTTCTTC. The chain has TRBV28 and TRBJ2-1; D is uncertain. CDR1 MDHEN and CDR2 SYDVKM come from the germline V gene. V was trimmed by 3 bases and J by 3 bases, leaving 6 bases between them. CDR3 size: 13 residues.